At least ten counts were recorded for the clone carrying this TCR beta chain. Amplified TCR beta CDR3 regions derived from RNA transcripts. TCR CDR3 regions were first amplified by RT-PCR with HTBI primers. TCRdb ran MiXCR on the multiplex PCR reads and lists one entry per CDR3 protein. The data hold about 640,000 distinct CDR3 sequences, with more than 14% observed a single time. This entry is derived from a study of T cells in Graves' hyperthyroidism and ophthalmopathy. Pregnant or lactating patients were excluded, as were those with uncontrolled infection or other autoimmune disease. The CDR3 length is 14 residues. V lost 6 bases and J 2 bases, leaving 11 bases between the germline ends.

The chain recombines TRBV12-3 or TRBV12-4 with TRBJ2-1; D is possibly TRBD2 (6 bases). The sequenced sample was blood. The TCR sequence derives from a woman aged 45-59 years with Graves' ophthalmopathy. CDR3 DNA sequence: TGTGCCAGCAGCCCCTGGGGGGCCTACAATGAGCAGTTCTTC. Amino acids: CASSPWGAYNEQFF.